The sequence of this TCR beta chain was determined in a study of graft-versus-host responses after intestinal transplantation. Study-wide context: Each recipient received a multivisceral, liver-intestinal, or isolated intestinal graft. Uniformly, recipients were administered anti-thymocyte globulin induction with subsequent tacrolimus and steroids for around three years. Study outcomes and limitations: The authors found GvH clones in recipient marrow, some appearing first in ileum or blood. The study found high graft-versus-host to host-versus-graft clonal ratios in allografts of patients with graft-donor T cell macrochimerism.

Clones were sequenced by immunoSEQ multiplex PCR, and TCRdb holds only the in-frame ones, with some missing. The table records over 80,000 clones, roughly nine tenths of them present only once. About this clone itself: The antigen remains unidentified.

Germline-derived CDR1 and CDR2 are SGHAT and FQNNGV. Trimming took off 5 bases at V and 8 bases at J, with 15 bases between the two ends. This CDR3 has 14 residues. The specimen comprised unstimulated CD4+ T cells sorted from spleen or lymph node cells, sampled before transplant. The clonotype was recovered from a human donor who was the organ donor for an intestinal transplant. The chain combines TRBV11-2 with TRBJ1-4; D is possibly TRBD1 (5 bases). CDR3 residues: CASSPRTRAEKLFF. The CDR3, as DNA: TGTGCCAGCAGCCCCCGGACAAGAGCCGAAAAACTGTTTTTT.